The source of this T cell receptor (beta chain) is a study of blood T cell repertoires in COVID-19. The table came from immunoSEQ multiplex PCR; TCRdb's copy has only in-frame clones and leaves some out. The sample has 50,000 to 65,000 clones; about 92% are singletons. Germline lookup yields CDR1 LNHDA and CDR2 SQIVND (reference sequence). The CDR3 is made up of 14 amino acids. V shed 7 bases and J shed 6 bases, with 17 bases lying between them. The specimen sequenced was peripheral blood. The rearrangement joins TRBV19 to TRBJ2-3; the D gene is possibly TRBD1 (7 bases). The TCR sequence derives from a man in his forties or fifties with active COVID-19. CDR3 sequence reads: CASKPTGAGDTQYF. CDR3 nucleotide sequence: TGTGCCAGTAAACCAACAGGGGCGGGGGATACGCAGTATTTT.